These 20 T cell receptor beta chains were all obtained from the same sample, sequenced in a study of beta chain features in type 1 diabetes. Findings and limits, study-wide: Shortening that was moderate but significant affected the TCRB CDR3s of Type 1 diabetes patients in all four CD4+ subsets.

The entirety of the isolated RNA underwent reverse transcription, so expressed TCRB transcripts were sequenced. Measured with immunoSEQ multiplex PCR; TCRdb has only the in-frame clones, and not every one. Of about 160,000 clones in the sample, around a tenth are singletons; the top ten hold roughly 0.5%. No antigen has been assigned to these receptors. The specimen sequenced was central memory CD4+ T cells from blood. Source of these receptors: a man younger than 40 with type 1 diabetes.

The chain uses TRBV28 and TRBJ2-5; perhaps TRBD1 as D (5 bases). Germline V gives CDR1 MDHEN, CDR2 SYDVKM. This CDR3 region has 14 residues. V gave up 7 bases and J gave up 3 bases, with 15 bases separating them. CDR3 in amino acids: CASNRNRLKETQYF. The CDR3 DNA sequence: TGTGCCAGCAATAGGAACAGGCTGAAAGAGACCCAGTACTTC.

This rearrangement joins TRBV6-5 to TRBJ2-1; D gene uncertain. V lost 7 bases and J 6 bases, leaving 13 bases between the germline ends. This CDR3 has 13 residues. Germline CDR1 MNHEY, CDR2 SVGAGI. The CDR3 DNA sequence: TGTGCCAGCACCCATCCAATCGGCAATGAGCAGTTCTTC. Protein product: CASTHPIGNEQFF.

The rearrangement joins TRBV10-3 to TRBJ1-1; a weak D match, TRBD1 (5 bases). This CDR3 has 13 residues. Between the trimmed V and J ends, which lost 11 bases and 1 base, there was a span of 14 bases. The germline V gene has CDR1 ENHRY and CDR2 SYGVKD. The CDR3 reads CAAKLDRNTEAFF. CDR3 in DNA: TGTGCCGCCAAACTTGACAGGAACACTGAAGCTTTCTTT.

CDR3: CASSAPGTSGSGSQYF. The DNA for the CDR3 is TGTGCCAGCAGCGCGCCCGGGACTAGCGGGAGTGGTTCCCAGTACTTC. This chain uses TRBV7-9 with TRBJ2-5; 14 bases are a match to TRBD2. The CDR3 is 16 amino acids. V was clipped by 5 bases and J by 9 bases; unmatched bases: 11. Germline CDR1 reads SEHNR; CDR2 reads FQNEAQ (reference sequence).

This clone has only a few counts. The germline gene is not matched at one end of the junction; a read error may be the cause. The V call is TRBV6-1, the J call TRBJ1-1; no definite D call. Germline CDR1 and CDR2: MNHNS and SASEGT. The CDR3 is 14 amino acids. Written as DNA, the CDR3 is TGTGCCATCAGTGATAATGGAGGGCACACTGAAGCTTTCTTT. Protein: CAISDNGGHTEAFF.

Worth noting for this clone: Other DNA sequences within the sample encode an identical CDR3. The chain employs TRBV29-1 and TRBJ2-1; possible D gene TRBD1, 5 bases. Germline-derived CDR1 and CDR2 are SQVTM and ANQGSEA. CDR3 size: 15 residues. The V gene lost 1 base and the J gene lost 2 bases, with 12 bases spanning the gap. The CDR3 coding sequence is TGCAGCGTTGAAGGTGGGCAGGGTGCCTACAATGAGCAGTTCTTC. Amino acid sequence: CSVEGGQGAYNEQFF.

This clone occurred a few times. V usage is TRBV4-3 and J usage is TRBJ1-1, with 8 bases lining up with TRBD1. This CDR3 contains 15 residues. The trim removed 4 bases at V and 5 bases at J, leaving 9 bases unmatched. Germline V CDR1 and CDR2: LGHNA, YSLEER. The CDR3 nucleotides read TGCGCCAGCAGCCGACTCAGGGGGCGAGGTACTGAAGCTTTCTTT. The encoded protein is CASSRLRGRGTEAFF.

With regard to this clone: Other DNA sequences in this sample translate to the same CDR3. The chain links TRBV7-9 to TRBJ2-1; 8 bases are a match to TRBD2. The CDR3 consists of 16 residues. CDR1 and CDR2 (germline): SEHNR, FQNEAQ (reference sequence). The junction had 5 bases not matched to a gene; V was cut back by 3 bases and J by 1 base. CDR3 residues: CASSLSLAGSYNEQFF. The DNA of the CDR3 is TGTGCCAGCAGCTTGTCTTTAGCGGGGTCCTACAATGAGCAGTTCTTC.

The V call is TRBV5-1, the J call TRBJ2-5; the D gene is possibly TRBD2 (5 bases). From germline, CDR1 is SGHRS and CDR2 YFSETQ. Trimming cost V 1 base and J 2 bases, with 6 bases left between them. The CDR3 extends over 13 amino acids. The CDR3 coding sequence is TGCGCCAGCAGCTTGATAGCGCAAGAGACCCAGTACTTC. This sequence encodes CASSLIAQETQYF.

The V call is TRBV7-9, the J call TRBJ1-1; D remains ambiguous. The CDR3 extends over 13 amino acids. Germline V gives CDR1 SEHNR, CDR2 FQNEAQ (reference sequence). The V and J ends lost 0 bases and 11 bases respectively, with 13 bases between them. The chain's CDR3 is CASSLAGMGGAFF. In nucleotides, the CDR3 is TGTGCCAGCAGCTTAGCTGGAATGGGAGGCGCTTTCTTT.

The chain employs TRBV7-8 and TRBJ2-1, with D possibly being TRBD1 (5 bases). Germline CDR1 and CDR2: SGHVS and FQNEAQ. The CDR3 sequence is 14 residues long. V lost 4 bases and J 3 bases, leaving 10 bases between the germline ends. The CDR3: CASSSPTVYNEQFF. DNA for the CDR3: TGTGCCAGCAGCTCTCCGACAGTCTACAATGAGCAGTTCTTC.

This clone was recorded a few times. The CDR3 here is CSVEGEDPQETQYF. Written as DNA, the CDR3 is TGCAGCGTTGAAGGGGAGGACCCCCAAGAGACCCAGTACTTC. The rearrangement joins TRBV29-1 to TRBJ2-5; D perhaps matches TRBD2 (6 bases). V lost 1 base and J lost 1, with 10 bases in between. This CDR3 region has 14 residues. Germline V gives CDR1 SQVTM, CDR2 ANQGSEA.

In regard to this clone: One junction end does not reproduce the germline sequence, and a read error may be involved. The rearrangement joins TRBV30 to TRBJ2-3; D is ambiguous. The length of the CDR3 is 10 residues. Germline V gives CDR1 GTSNPN, CDR2 SVGIG (reference sequence). The CDR3 sequence: CASTTNTQYF. For the CDR3, the DNA is TGTGCCAGTACCACAAATACGCAGTATTTT.

The chain couples TRBV9 to TRBJ2-3; 12 bases fit TRBD2. Losses at the gene ends were 0 bases for V and 5 bases for J; bases not matched to a gene: 7. Germline assignment: CDR1 SGDLS and CDR2 YYNGEE. This CDR3 has 17 amino acids. The CDR3 protein is CASSVGSTSGSLDTQYF. In DNA, the CDR3 is TGTGCCAGCAGCGTAGGTTCGACTAGCGGGAGTTTAGATACGCAGTATTTT.

The chain couples TRBV10-3 to TRBJ2-7; D might be TRBD2 (6 bases). Trimming removed 2 bases from V and 2 bases from J, with 19 bases in between. Germline V gene sequence: CDR1 ENHRY, CDR2 SYGVKD. The CDR3 has 17 amino acids. The CDR3 nucleotides read TGTGCCATCAGTGAGGGGACTTCCCCGATTAGAGCCTACGAGCAGTACTTC. Its translation is CAISEGTSPIRAYEQYF.

This clone was found a few times. The chain links TRBV5-1 to TRBJ2-1; 9 bases fit TRBD2. Germline values: CDR1 SGHRS, CDR2 YFSETQ. V shed 4 bases and J 1 base; nucleotides not matched to a gene: 6. The CDR3 has 16 amino acids. CDR3 sequence reads: CASSVYLAGSYNEQFF. The CDR3 DNA is TGCGCCAGCAGCGTTTACCTAGCGGGATCCTACAATGAGCAGTTCTTC.

This clone was seen a single time. The genes are TRBV27 and TRBJ1-2; TRBD1 matches 7 bases. CDR3 length: 14 amino acids. V lost 3 bases, J lost 4 bases, and 5 bases stayed unmatched. Germline CDR1 and CDR2: MNHEY and SMNVEV (reference sequence). The DNA of the CDR3 is TGTGCCAGCAGTTTTAACAGGGGAACCTATGGCTACACCTTC. This encodes CASSFNRGTYGYTF.

This clone was seen more than once but under ten times. V and J are TRBV7-8 and TRBJ2-7; 10 bases line up with TRBD1. Germline V gene sequence: CDR1 SGHVS, CDR2 FQNEAQ. The CDR3 contains 14 residues. V dropped 5 bases and J dropped 3; count of bases not matched to a gene: 4. As DNA, the CDR3 is TGTGCCAGCAGCGAGGGACAGGGGTTCTACGAGCAGTACTTC. Translated, it gives CASSEGQGFYEQYF. The whole variable domain, filled in from reference TRBV7-8 and TRBJ2-7, reads GAGVSQSPRYKVAKRGQDVALRCDPISGHVSLFWYQQALGQGPEFLTYFQNEAQLDKSGLPSDRFFAERPEGSVSTLKIQRTQQEDSAVYLCASSEGQGFYEQYFGPGTRLTVT.

By its share, this clone is medium-sized. The chain couples TRBV9 to TRBJ2-1, with 10 bases matching TRBD2. This CDR3 is 16 amino acids long. V lost 3 bases, J lost 0 bases, and 3 bases stayed unmatched. Germline V gene lookup returns CDR1 SGDLS and CDR2 YYNGEE. In DNA, the CDR3 is TGTGCCAGCAGCGAATCTAGCGGGAGCTCCTACAATGAGCAGTTCTTC. It yields the protein CASSESSGSSYNEQFF.

Only a few counts were recorded for this clone. CDR3 DNA: TGTGCCACCAGCAGAGGAGGGACAGAAGCCTACGAGCAGTACTTC. It encodes CATSRGGTEAYEQYF. The genes are TRBV15 and TRBJ2-7, with 7 positions matching TRBD1. The ends lost 1 base at V and 2 bases at J; junction bases unmatched: 5. Germline CDR1 is LNHNV and CDR2 is YYDKDF (reference sequence). This CDR3 contains 15 residues.